The rows below give T cell receptor beta chains drawn from one sample of a study of PD-L1 blockade in urothelial cancer. This table comes from immunoSEQ multiplex PCR, and its TCRdb copy is limited to in-frame clones, with some not included. The table has some 41,000 clones, roughly 81% seen once; the top ten hold 2% to 3%. The input for sequencing was PBMCs, taken around atezolizumab (anti-PD-L1) treatment. These TCRs come from a man aged 65 to 85 with urothelial cancer. The CDR3 runs from the conserved cysteine through the conserved F or W. The order of the fields is D gene, V gene, J gene, clone size, CDR3 DNA, CDR3 protein. A D gene is named only where the DNA matches it firmly. Rows give clone size only sometimes, using once, few, many, or a class for an expanded clone.

D gene: TRBD1
V gene: TRBV9
J gene: TRBJ2-7
clone size: once
CDR3 DNA: TGTGCCAGCAGCGTAGGGGGACAGGGAATCTCGCGGAACTACGAGCAGTACTTC
CDR3 protein: CASSVGGQGISRNYEQYF

D gene: TRBD2
V gene: TRBV4-1
J gene: TRBJ2-7
clone size: .
CDR3 DNA: TGCGCCAGCAGCCAAGTTCGGGCTAGCGGGGAGATTCACGAGCAGTACTTC
CDR3 protein: CASSQVRASGEIHEQYF

D gene: .
V gene: TRBV5-1
J gene: TRBJ2-7
clone size: .
CDR3 DNA: TGCGCCAGCAGCTCCGGGACAAACACCTACGAGCAGTACTTC
CDR3 protein: CASSSGTNTYEQYF

D gene: .
V gene: TRBV19
J gene: TRBJ2-1
clone size: .
CDR3 DNA: TGTGCCAGTAGTAGGGACTTCAGCTCCTACAATGAGCAGTTCTTC
CDR3 protein: CASSRDFSSYNEQFF

D gene: .
V gene: TRBV11-3
J gene: TRBJ2-1
clone size: .
CDR3 DNA: TGTGCCAGCAGCTTAGTTCGGGATGAGCAGTTCTTC
CDR3 protein: CASSLVRDEQFF

D gene: .
V gene: TRBV6-6
J gene: TRBJ2-1
clone size: .
CDR3 DNA: TGTGCCAGCAGTTACTCCCCCCCTACCATCTACAATGAGCAGTTCTTC
CDR3 protein: CASSYSPPTIYNEQFF

D gene: .
V gene: TRBV9
J gene: TRBJ2-7
clone size: .
CDR3 DNA: TGTGCCAGCAGCATTCTAAACGAGCAGTACTTC
CDR3 protein: CASSILNEQYF

D gene: .
V gene: TRBV10-1
J gene: TRBJ2-1
clone size: .
CDR3 DNA: TGCGCCAGCAGTGAGTCGATCTGGGCTAACAATGAGCAGTTCTTC
CDR3 protein: CASSESIWANNEQFF

D gene: .
V gene: TRBV27
J gene: TRBJ1-2
clone size: .
CDR3 DNA: TGTGCCAGCAGTCCACTCGCAGGGAACTATGGCTACACCTTC
CDR3 protein: CASSPLAGNYGYTF

D gene: TRBD1
V gene: TRBV5-6
J gene: TRBJ2-5
clone size: .
CDR3 DNA: TGTGCCAGCAGCTTGGGGGTAGGGACAGGGGACGAGACCCAGTACTTC
CDR3 protein: CASSLGVGTGDETQYF

D gene: .
V gene: TRBV15
J gene: TRBJ2-7
clone size: .
CDR3 DNA: TGTGCCACCAGCAGAGATCTGGGCGCCAGTTTTTCCTACGAGCAGTACTTC
CDR3 protein: CATSRDLGASFSYEQYF

D gene: .
V gene: TRBV4-1
J gene: TRBJ2-5
clone size: .
CDR3 DNA: TGCGCCAGCAGCCAAGCGGGATCGGGGGAGACCCAGTACTTC
CDR3 protein: CASSQAGSGETQYF

D gene: TRBD1
V gene: TRBV5-1
J gene: TRBJ1-2
clone size: .
CDR3 DNA: TGCGCCAGCAGCTTGGCTGGGACAGGGTCCACCTATGGCTACACCTTC
CDR3 protein: CASSLAGTGSTYGYTF

D gene: TRBD1
V gene: TRBV5-4
J gene: TRBJ2-2
clone size: .
CDR3 DNA: TGTGCCAGCAGAGAGACAGGGTTGGGGGAGCTGTTTTTT
CDR3 protein: CASRETGLGELFF

D gene: .
V gene: TRBV7-7
J gene: TRBJ2-2
clone size: .
CDR3 DNA: TGTGCTAGCAGCCGAGTCGGGGACACCGGGGAGCTGTTTTTT
CDR3 protein: CASSRVGDTGELFF

D gene: .
V gene: TRBV2
J gene: TRBJ1-1
clone size: .
CDR3 DNA: TGTGCCAGCACCCCCGGGCGGGAGTCCGGAGCTTTCTTT
CDR3 protein: CASTPGRESGAFF

D gene: .
V gene: TRBV19
J gene: TRBJ2-1
clone size: .
CDR3 DNA: TGTGCCAGTAGTAGCGGGGAGAGCTCCTACAATGAGCAGTTCTTC
CDR3 protein: CASSSGESSYNEQFF

D gene: .
V gene: TRBV7-5
J gene: TRBJ1-1
clone size: .
CDR3 DNA: TGTGCCAGAAGCTTAGTGGGGACAGGGGTAGCGAACACTGAAGCTTTCTTT
CDR3 protein: CARSLVGTGVANTEAFF

D gene: .
V gene: TRBV6-5
J gene: TRBJ2-1
clone size: .
CDR3 DNA: TGTGCCAGCAGTTACATGGTAGTACAGGTGAATGAGCAGTTCTTC
CDR3 protein: CASSYMVVQVNEQFF

D gene: .
V gene: TRBV6-6
J gene: TRBJ1-1
clone size: .
CDR3 DNA: TGTGCCAGCAGTTACCCGGCGACTGTGAACACTGAAGCTTTCTTT
CDR3 protein: CASSYPATVNTEAFF

D gene: TRBD2
V gene: TRBV7-6
J gene: TRBJ2-1
clone size: .
CDR3 DNA: TGTGCCAGCAGCTCTACCCCTAGCGGGAGTCGCAATGAGCAGTTCTTC
CDR3 protein: CASSSTPSGSRNEQFF

D gene: TRBD2
V gene: TRBV9
J gene: TRBJ2-2
clone size: .
CDR3 DNA: TGTGCCAGCAACCCGGGACTAGCGGCGAACACCGGGGAGCTGTTTTTT
CDR3 protein: CASNPGLAANTGELFF

D gene: TRBD1
V gene: TRBV10-1
J gene: TRBJ2-7
clone size: .
CDR3 DNA: TGCGCCAGCAGTGAGGTTTCGGGACAGGGGAAACACGAGCAGTACTTC
CDR3 protein: CASSEVSGQGKHEQYF

D gene: TRBD1
V gene: TRBV4-1
J gene: TRBJ1-3
clone size: .
CDR3 DNA: TGCGCCAGCAGCCAAGAAGGGACAGGGAAAAACACCATATATTTT
CDR3 protein: CASSQEGTGKNTIYF

D gene: TRBD1
V gene: TRBV7-3
J gene: TRBJ2-3
clone size: few
CDR3 DNA: TGTGCCAGCAGCCGACAGGGAAGTGGGCAGTATTTT
CDR3 protein: CASSRQGSGQYF

D gene: TRBD2
V gene: TRBV13
J gene: TRBJ2-3
clone size: .
CDR3 DNA: TGTGCCAGCAGCAAGGGACTAGCCCCAAGCACGCAGTATTTT
CDR3 protein: CASSKGLAPSTQYF

D gene: .
V gene: TRBV2
J gene: TRBJ1-4
clone size: .
CDR3 DNA: TGTGCCAGCAGTGAAGAAGGATCGGGTAATGAAAAACTGTTTTTT
CDR3 protein: CASSEEGSGNEKLFF

D gene: TRBD1
V gene: TRBV18
J gene: TRBJ1-3
clone size: .
CDR3 DNA: TGTGCCAGCTCACCAAGACAGGGGTCTGGAAACACCATATATTTT
CDR3 protein: CASSPRQGSGNTIYF

D gene: TRBD2
V gene: TRBV7-9
J gene: TRBJ2-2
clone size: .
CDR3 DNA: TGTGCCAGCAGCTTAACGGCTAGCGGGTTCACCGGGGAGCTGTTTTTT
CDR3 protein: CASSLTASGFTGELFF

D gene: .
V gene: TRBV2
J gene: TRBJ2-5
clone size: .
CDR3 DNA: TGTGCCAGCAGTGCACAAACAGGCAAAGAGACCCAGTACTTC
CDR3 protein: CASSAQTGKETQYF

D gene: TRBD2
V gene: TRBV4-2
J gene: TRBJ2-1
clone size: .
CDR3 DNA: TGTGCCAGCAGCCAAGGTCTAGCGGGGCAGGAGCAGTTCTTC
CDR3 protein: CASSQGLAGQEQFF

D gene: .
V gene: TRBV19
J gene: TRBJ2-5
clone size: .
CDR3 DNA: TGTGCCAGTAGTGTGACGGGAGTCGGGGAGACCCAGTACTTC
CDR3 protein: CASSVTGVGETQYF

D gene: .
V gene: TRBV5-4
J gene: TRBJ2-1
clone size: .
CDR3 DNA: TGTGCCAGCAGCTTAGGGGGGGCAGGTTACAATGAGCAGTTCTTC
CDR3 protein: CASSLGGAGYNEQFF

D gene: .
V gene: TRBV25-1
J gene: TRBJ2-5
clone size: .
CDR3 DNA: TGTGCCACCCTACTCCCCCGGGGGACCCAGTACTTC
CDR3 protein: CATLLPRGTQYF

D gene: .
V gene: TRBV5-1
J gene: TRBJ2-3
clone size: .
CDR3 DNA: TGCGCCAGCAGCTTCCAGGGATACACAGATACGCAGTATTTT
CDR3 protein: CASSFQGYTDTQYF

D gene: .
V gene: TRBV6-5
J gene: TRBJ1-5
clone size: few
CDR3 DNA: TGTGCCAGCAGTTGGGCAGTGGATCAGCCCCAGCATTTT
CDR3 protein: CASSWAVDQPQHF

D gene: TRBD1
V gene: TRBV5-4
J gene: TRBJ1-1
clone size: .
CDR3 DNA: TGTGCCAGCAGTCGCCGGGACAGCCTGAACACTGAAGCTTTCTTT
CDR3 protein: CASSRRDSLNTEAFF

D gene: .
V gene: TRBV5-1
J gene: TRBJ2-3
clone size: .
CDR3 DNA: TGCGCCAGCAGCTTGGGAGTATATTCTAGCACAGATACGCAGTATTTT
CDR3 protein: CASSLGVYSSTDTQYF

D gene: .
V gene: TRBV6-5
J gene: TRBJ1-2
clone size: .
CDR3 DNA: TGTGCCAGCAGTTTAACTGAGGCCTATGGCTACACCTTC
CDR3 protein: CASSLTEAYGYTF

D gene: TRBD1
V gene: TRBV28
J gene: TRBJ2-5
clone size: .
CDR3 DNA: TGTGCCAGCAGTATACAGGGGGTCCAAGAGACCCAGTACTTC
CDR3 protein: CASSIQGVQETQYF

D gene: TRBD1
V gene: TRBV19
J gene: TRBJ1-5
clone size: few
CDR3 DNA: TGTGCCAGTAGTTTCAGGGGGGAGCCCCAGCATTTT
CDR3 protein: CASSFRGEPQHF

D gene: .
V gene: TRBV2
J gene: TRBJ1-5
clone size: .
CDR3 DNA: TGTGCCAGCCTACCGGACAATTCAAATCAGCCCCAGCATTTT
CDR3 protein: CASLPDNSNQPQHF

D gene: TRBD1
V gene: TRBV5-1
J gene: TRBJ1-4
clone size: .
CDR3 DNA: TGCGCCAGCAGCTTGGGAGGGGACAGACCAAATGAAAAACTGTTTTTT
CDR3 protein: CASSLGGDRPNEKLFF

D gene: TRBD1
V gene: TRBV30
J gene: TRBJ2-7
clone size: .
CDR3 DNA: TGTGCCTGGAGGGGGTACAGGGGGCTGGGTGAGCAGTACTTC
CDR3 protein: CAWRGYRGLGEQYF

D gene: TRBD1
V gene: TRBV7-3
J gene: TRBJ2-3
clone size: few
CDR3 DNA: TGTGCCAGCAGCTCCGGACAGGGCAGAGATACGCAGTATTTT
CDR3 protein: CASSSGQGRDTQYF

D gene: .
V gene: TRBV5-5
J gene: TRBJ1-5
clone size: .
CDR3 DNA: TGTGCCAGCAGCTCGACAAGTCAGGTTATTAGCAATCAGCCCCAGCATTTT
CDR3 protein: CASSSTSQVISNQPQHF

D gene: TRBD1
V gene: TRBV29-1
J gene: TRBJ1-2
clone size: .
CDR3 DNA: TGCAGCGTTCTACAGGGGGTGAGCTACACCTTC
CDR3 protein: CSVLQGVSYTF

D gene: .
V gene: TRBV11-2
J gene: TRBJ1-2
clone size: .
CDR3 DNA: TGTGCCAGCAGCTTAGATCGGGAGGACGCCCGGGGCTACACCTTC
CDR3 protein: CASSLDREDARGYTF

D gene: .
V gene: TRBV5-1
J gene: TRBJ1-3
clone size: once
CDR3 DNA: TGCGCCAGCAGCTTGGTCGGGGAAGGGTACTCTGGAAACACCATATATTTT
CDR3 protein: CASSLVGEGYSGNTIYF

D gene: TRBD1
V gene: TRBV5-6
J gene: TRBJ1-5
clone size: once
CDR3 DNA: TGTGCCAGCAGCCTAGACAGGGGCCAGCCCCAGCATTTT
CDR3 protein: CASSLDRGQPQHF

D gene: .
V gene: TRBV7-2
J gene: TRBJ2-7
clone size: .
CDR3 DNA: TGTGCCAGCAGCTTAGTTGGTAGGAGCTCCTACGAGCAGTACTTC
CDR3 protein: CASSLVGRSSYEQYF

D gene: .
V gene: TRBV6-6
J gene: TRBJ1-5
clone size: .
CDR3 DNA: TGTGCCAGCAGTTTCCCTGGGACATTGGAACAGCCCCAGCATTTT
CDR3 protein: CASSFPGTLEQPQHF

D gene: TRBD2
V gene: TRBV6-6
J gene: TRBJ2-1
clone size: .
CDR3 DNA: TGTGCCAGCAGTTTAAGCGGGGACCTCAATGAGCAGTTCTTC
CDR3 protein: CASSLSGDLNEQFF

D gene: TRBD2
V gene: TRBV7-9
J gene: TRBJ2-5
clone size: .
CDR3 DNA: TGTGCCAGCAGCCCAAGTGGGGGGGAAGGTGAGACCCAGTACTTC
CDR3 protein: CASSPSGGEGETQYF

D gene: .
V gene: TRBV5-1
J gene: TRBJ2-5
clone size: .
CDR3 DNA: TGCGCCAGCAGCTTGCGGGGGGCTCGAGAGACCCAGTACTTC
CDR3 protein: CASSLRGARETQYF